These 26 T cell receptor beta chains share one sample of origin, sequenced in a study of blood T cell repertoires in COVID-19 (dated by TCRdb to the early 2020s). The library was made by the immunoSEQ multiplex PCR assay. TCRdb took over this immuneACCESS table, retaining in-frame rearrangements with V and J assigned. Such tables are incomplete; in checked studies, under half of the missing clones stem from an unresolved V gene, and the remainder is unexplained. Within this sample are 390,000 or so clones, with 70% to 90% of them counted one time only. In total, the top ten clones hold about 9.4% of the sample. Source material: peripheral blood. The receptors originated from a woman in her twenties or thirties with COVID-19, enrolled during active disease.

The chain joins TRBV19 to TRBJ2-3, with 9 bases fitting TRBD1. CDR3 length: 15 residues. The germline V gene has CDR1 LNHDA and CDR2 SQIVND (reference sequence). Trimming took 3 bases from V and 2 from J; bases not matched to a gene: 3. Here the CDR3 reads CASSMGQGFTDTQYF. CDR3 DNA: TGTGCCAGTAGTATGGGACAGGGTTTCACAGATACGCAGTATTTT.

This chain uses TRBV7-2 with TRBJ2-5; 7 bases fit TRBD2. V was pared by 5 bases and J by 0 bases, with 6 bases of the junction left unmatched. There are 15 residues in the CDR3. The germline V gene has CDR1 SGHTA and CDR2 FQGNSA. CDR3: CASSPFGGDQETQYF. As DNA, the CDR3 is TGTGCCAGCAGCCCATTTGGGGGGGACCAAGAGACCCAGTACTTC.

The chain joins TRBV7-3 to TRBJ1-1; 8 nucleotides match TRBD1. Germline V gene sequence: CDR1 SGHTA, CDR2 FQGTGA. The V segment lost 4 bases and the J segment 6 bases; nucleotides outside the gene matches: 4. The CDR3 extends over 13 amino acids. CDR3 sequence reads: CASSSQGAAEAFF. The CDR3 DNA sequence: TGTGCCAGCAGCTCCCAGGGGGCAGCTGAAGCTTTCTTT. The whole variable domain, filled in from reference TRBV7-3 and TRBJ1-1, reads GAGVSQTPSNKVTEKGKYVELRCDPISGHTALYWYRQSLGQGPEFLIYFQGTGAADDSGLPNDRFFAVRPEGSVSTLKIQRTERGDSAVYLCASSSQGAAEAFFGQGTRLTVV.

The chain recombines TRBV19 with TRBJ2-1; possibly TRBD2 for D (6 bases). V was shortened by 5 bases and J by 1 base, with 9 bases between the two germline ends. The CDR3 is made up of 14 amino acids. Germline CDR1 LNHDA, CDR2 SQIVND (reference sequence). The DNA of the CDR3 is TGTGCCAGTAGTCGGACTATATCCTACAATGAGCAGTTCTTC. Amino acids: CASSRTISYNEQFF.

The V call is TRBV5-4, the J call TRBJ1-2; no firm D call. This CDR3 contains 13 residues. CDR1 is SGHNT and CDR2 is YYREEE in the germline V gene (reference sequence). V lost 0 bases and J lost 4, with 7 bases in between. The CDR3 region is CASSLAVSYGYTF. The DNA for the CDR3 is TGTGCCAGCAGCTTGGCGGTCTCCTATGGCTACACCTTC.

This clone has just a few counts. The rearrangement joins TRBV7-2 to TRBJ1-3; D unclear. V lost 1 base and J 0 bases, leaving 7 bases between the germline ends. Germline assignment: CDR1 SGHTA and CDR2 FQGNSA. The CDR3 consists of 15 residues. CDR3 nucleotide sequence: TGTGCCAGCAGCTTAGGAAGGAGCTCTGGAAACACCATATATTTT. Translation gives CASSLGRSSGNTIYF.

The chain combines TRBV7-8 with TRBJ2-1; D gene uncertain. The V end was cut by 3 bases, the J end by 2 bases, with 8 bases between. This CDR3 is built from 14 residues. Germline V lookup: CDR1 SGHVS, CDR2 FQNEAQ. Written as DNA, the CDR3 is TGTGCCAGCAGCTTTCGAGGCACCTACAATGAGCAGTTCTTC. This translates into CASSFRGTYNEQFF.

The chain uses TRBV10-3 and TRBJ2-1; TRBD2 aligns across 12 bases. After removal of 6 bases from V and 4 bases from J, the junction contained 4 bases not matched to a gene. In germline, CDR1 is ENHRY, CDR2 SYGVKD. CDR3 length equals 15 residues. The CDR3 DNA reads TGTGCCATCAGAAGGACTAGCGGGACTTACAATGAGCAGTTCTTC. Its translation is CAIRRTSGTYNEQFF.

This chain connects TRBV18 to TRBJ1-2; the D is unclear. Germline V gives CDR1 KGHSH, CDR2 LQKENI. The CDR3 loop spans 15 amino acids. The V end was cut by 0 bases, the J end by 4 bases, with 12 bases between. CDR3 protein: CASSPPQQSIYGYTF. The CDR3 nucleotides are TGTGCCAGCTCACCACCGCAACAGAGTATCTATGGCTACACCTTC.

This chain joins TRBV5-4 and TRBJ2-6; tentatively, D is TRBD1 (5 bases). Looked up from germline, CDR1 is SGHNT and CDR2 is YYREEE (reference sequence). This CDR3 region has 16 residues. Trimming pared 7 bases from V and 2 bases from J, leaving 16 bases between. The CDR3 reads CASHSPRVAGANVLTF. In DNA, the CDR3 is TGTGCCAGCCACTCTCCCAGGGTAGCTGGGGCCAACGTCCTGACTTTC.

V usage is TRBV5-1 and J usage is TRBJ1-2; D gene ambiguous. CDR1 is SGHRS and CDR2 is YFSETQ in the germline V gene. Trimming removed 1 base at V and 7 bases at J, with 8 bases between. The CDR3 is 12 amino acids. The CDR3 DNA is TGCGCCAGCAGCTTGAACGGTGGTGGCTACACCTTC. This translates into CASSLNGGGYTF.

This chain uses TRBV4-2 with TRBJ2-1; possible D gene TRBD1, 6 bases. The germline CDR1 and CDR2 sequences are LGHNA and YNFKEQ. V gave up 1 base and J gave up 6 bases, with 13 bases separating them. CDR3 size: 15 residues. CDR3 protein: CASSQGDPRGNEQFF. CDR3 bases: TGTGCCAGCAGCCAAGGGGACCCCAGGGGCAATGAGCAGTTCTTC.

The chain is built from TRBV28 and TRBJ2-1; 11 bases line up with TRBD2. Germline CDR1 reads MDHEN; CDR2 reads SYDVKM. The CDR3 covers 15 residues. V lost 6 bases to trimming and J lost 7 bases; unmatched junction nucleotides: 8. The CDR3 sequence: CASRASGRLVNEQFF. The CDR3 nucleotides are TGTGCCAGCAGGGCTAGCGGGAGGCTGGTAAATGAGCAGTTCTTC. The full variable domain, completed using reference TRBV28 and TRBJ2-1, is DVKVTQSSRYLVKRTGEKVFLECVQDMDHENMFWYRQDPGLGLRLIYFSYDVKMKEKGDIPEGYSVSREKKERFSLILESASTNQTSMYLCASRASGRLVNEQFFGPGTRLTVL.

The CDR3 here is CATSDTGQSGTTEQFF. For the CDR3, the DNA is TGTGCCACCAGTGACACCGGACAGAGCGGCACCACCGAGCAGTTCTTC. This chain connects TRBV24-1 to TRBJ2-1, with D perhaps matching TRBD1 (6 bases). There are 16 residues in the CDR3. V lost 4 bases and J lost 10, with 22 bases in between. Germline CDR1 reads KGHDR; CDR2 reads SFDVKD.

This chain links TRBV29-1 with TRBJ2-5; D perhaps matches TRBD2 (5 bases). The CDR3 is 12 residues long. Trimming removed 7 bases from V and 5 bases from J, with 14 bases in between. Germline assignment: CDR1 SQVTM and CDR2 ANQGSEA. DNA of the CDR3: TGCAGCGCTCTAGCATACGGGGAGACCCAGTACTTC. This gives the protein CSALAYGETQYF.

This clone appeared a single time. The chain carries TRBV4-1 and TRBJ2-7; D perhaps matches TRBD2 (6 bases). V was shortened by 1 base and J by 7 bases, with 17 bases between the two germline ends. This CDR3 spans 15 amino acids. Germline V gives CDR1 MGHRA, CDR2 YSYEKL. CDR3 nucleotide sequence: TGCGCCAGCAGCCAAGTCCCGGGAGAGGGTTGGGAGCAGTACTTC. Its translation: CASSQVPGEGWEQYF.

The V and J genes are TRBV5-6 and TRBJ2-4, with TRBD2 matching 9 bases. The J segment lost 3 bases and the V segment lost 2 bases, leaving 3 bases of the junction unmatched. The CDR3 runs 15 residues. Germline V gives CDR1 SGHDT, CDR2 YYEEEE. This CDR3 is CASSFLAGDKNIQYF. CDR3 DNA sequence: TGTGCCAGCAGCTTCTTAGCGGGGGACAAAAACATTCAGTACTTC.

V is TRBV3-1 (or the pseudogene TRBV3-2) and J is TRBJ1-6; D is undetermined. V lost 1 base, J lost 9 bases, and 13 bases lay in between. In germline, CDR1 is LGHDT, CDR2 YNNKEL (reference sequence). CDR3 size: 15 residues. The CDR3 loop is CASSQGSGRGSPLHF. CDR3 nucleotide sequence: TGTGCCAGCAGCCAAGGCTCAGGCCGGGGTTCACCCCTCCACTTT.

The rearrangement joins TRBV6-5 to TRBJ2-7; D possibly corresponds to TRBD1 (6 bases). This CDR3 comprises 13 residues. The ends were cut back, 7 bases at V and 6 bases at J, with 16 bases in the middle. Germline V gene sequence: CDR1 MNHEY, CDR2 SVGAGI. In DNA, the CDR3 is TGTGCCAGCATGGCAGGGGTTTCCGTCGAGCAGTACTTC. This codes for CASMAGVSVEQYF.

This rearrangement joins TRBV6-1 to TRBJ2-7, with D maybe TRBD1 (5 bases). CDR1 is MNHNS, CDR2 SASEGT, per germline. Trimming removed 10 bases from V and 3 bases from J, with 10 bases in between. The CDR3 totals 11 residues. CDR3 bases: TGTGCCACCGGACAAGGCTACGAGCAGTACTTC. This encodes CATGQGYEQYF.

V usage is TRBV27 and J usage is TRBJ2-2, with 8 nucleotides matching TRBD1. The CDR3 totals 16 residues. Per germline, CDR1 MNHEY and CDR2 SMNVEV (reference sequence). V was clipped by 0 bases and J by 6 bases; unmatched bases: 6. The CDR3 region is CASSLSGTGGAGELFF. CDR3 bases: TGTGCCAGCAGTTTATCCGGGACAGGAGGGGCCGGGGAGCTGTTTTTT.

As concerns this clone: Germline and junction disagree at one end, which may indicate a read error. V gene TRBV19 combines with J gene TRBJ2-3; D is possibly TRBD2 (6 bases). The CDR3 spans 14 residues. Germline V CDR1 and CDR2: LNHDA, SQIVND (reference sequence). CDR3 nucleotides: TGTGCCAGTAGTACCCCCCTCCGGGACTCCCCTCCGAATTTT. Protein product: CASSTPLRDSPPNF. The full variable domain, completed using reference TRBV19 and TRBJ2-3, is DGGITQSPKYLFRKEGQNVTLSCEQNLNHDAMYWYRQDPGQGLRLIYYSQIVNDFQKGDIAEGYSVSREKKESFPLTVTSAQKNPTAFYLCASSTPLRDSPPNFGPGTRLTVL.

The genes are TRBV3-1 (or the pseudogene TRBV3-2) and TRBJ2-1; 7 positions agree with TRBD2. Per the germline V gene, CDR1 is LGHDT and CDR2 is YNNKEL (reference sequence). V gave up 1 base and J gave up 5 bases; unmatched junction bases: 8. CDR3 length: 16 amino acids. As DNA, the CDR3 is TGTGCCAGCAGCCAAGGCGCGGCTAGCGGAAACAATGAGCAGTTCTTC. Translated: CASSQGAASGNNEQFF.

The V and J genes are TRBV12-3 or TRBV12-4 and TRBJ1-2, with D possibly matching TRBD1 (6 bases). This CDR3 comprises 13 residues. Trimming took off 6 bases at V and 5 bases at J, with 13 bases between the two ends. The CDR3 nucleotides read TGTGCCAGCAGCTTACAGGGCCGATATGGCTACACCTTC. It yields the protein CASSLQGRYGYTF.

In nucleotides, the CDR3 is TGTGCCAGCTCATCGGGGACAGGAACGGAAAAACTGTTTTTT. This gives the protein CASSSGTGTEKLFF. The chain recombines TRBV18 with TRBJ1-4; TRBD1 aligns across 8 bases. With 5 bases clipped from V and 8 bases from J, the junction kept 7 bases outside the gene matches. The CDR3 runs to 14 residues. Germline CDR1 KGHSH, CDR2 LQKENI. Supplemented by reference TRBV18 and TRBJ1-4, the full variable domain reads NAGVMQNPRHLVRRRGQEARLRCSPMKGHSHVYWYRQLPEEGLKFMVYLQKENIIDESGMPKERFSAEFPKEGPSILRIQQVVRGDSAAYFCASSSGTGTEKLFFGSGTQLSVL.

This clone has a single count. The CDR3 sequence: CATSRSNRGDTEAFF. The CDR3, as DNA: TGTGCCACCAGCAGAAGTAACAGGGGGGATACTGAAGCTTTCTTT. The rearrangement uses TRBV15 and TRBJ1-1, with 8 positions matching TRBD1. With V trimmed by 2 bases and J by 5 bases, 7 bases remained unmatched. The germline gives CDR1 LNHNV, CDR2 YYDKDF (reference sequence). CDR3 size: 15 residues.